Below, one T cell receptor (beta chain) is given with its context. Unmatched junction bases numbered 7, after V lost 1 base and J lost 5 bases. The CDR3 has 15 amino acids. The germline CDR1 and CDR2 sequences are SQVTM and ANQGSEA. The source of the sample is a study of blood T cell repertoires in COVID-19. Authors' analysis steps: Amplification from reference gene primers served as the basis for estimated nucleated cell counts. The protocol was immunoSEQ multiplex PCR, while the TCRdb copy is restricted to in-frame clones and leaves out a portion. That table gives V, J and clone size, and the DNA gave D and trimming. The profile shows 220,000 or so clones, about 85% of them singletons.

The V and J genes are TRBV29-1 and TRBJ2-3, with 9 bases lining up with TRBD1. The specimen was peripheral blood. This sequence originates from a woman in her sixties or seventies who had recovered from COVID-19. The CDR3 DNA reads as TGCAGCGTTGAAGGCACAGGGGGCGAGGGAGATACGCAGTATTTT. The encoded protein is CSVEGTGGEGDTQYF.